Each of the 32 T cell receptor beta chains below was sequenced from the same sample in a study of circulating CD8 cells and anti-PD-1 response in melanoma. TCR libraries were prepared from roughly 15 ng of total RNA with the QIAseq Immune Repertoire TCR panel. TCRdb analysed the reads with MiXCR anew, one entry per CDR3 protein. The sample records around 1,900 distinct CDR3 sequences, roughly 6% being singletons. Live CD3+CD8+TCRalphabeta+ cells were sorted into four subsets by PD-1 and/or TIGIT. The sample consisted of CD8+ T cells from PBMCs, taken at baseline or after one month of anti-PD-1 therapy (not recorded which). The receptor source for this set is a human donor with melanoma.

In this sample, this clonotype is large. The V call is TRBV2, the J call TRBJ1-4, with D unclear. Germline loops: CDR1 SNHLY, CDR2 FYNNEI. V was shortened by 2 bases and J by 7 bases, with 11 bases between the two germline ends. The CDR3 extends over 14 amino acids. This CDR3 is CASSEIGPSEKLFF. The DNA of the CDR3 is TGTGCCAGCAGTGAAATAGGGCCGTCTGAAAAACTGTTTTTT.

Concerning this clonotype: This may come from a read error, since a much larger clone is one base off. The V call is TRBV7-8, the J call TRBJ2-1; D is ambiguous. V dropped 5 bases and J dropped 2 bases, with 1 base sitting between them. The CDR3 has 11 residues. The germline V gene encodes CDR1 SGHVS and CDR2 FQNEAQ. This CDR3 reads CASSPYNEQFF. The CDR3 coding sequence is TGTGCCAGCAGCCCCTACAATGAGCAGTTCTTC.

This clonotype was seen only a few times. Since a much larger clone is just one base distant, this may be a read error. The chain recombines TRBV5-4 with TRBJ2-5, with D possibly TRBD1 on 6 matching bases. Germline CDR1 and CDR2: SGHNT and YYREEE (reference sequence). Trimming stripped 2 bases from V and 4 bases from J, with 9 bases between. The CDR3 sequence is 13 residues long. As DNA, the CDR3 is TGTGCCAGCAGCTTCAGGGGCGGAGAGACCCAGTACTTC. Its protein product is CASSFRGGETQYF.

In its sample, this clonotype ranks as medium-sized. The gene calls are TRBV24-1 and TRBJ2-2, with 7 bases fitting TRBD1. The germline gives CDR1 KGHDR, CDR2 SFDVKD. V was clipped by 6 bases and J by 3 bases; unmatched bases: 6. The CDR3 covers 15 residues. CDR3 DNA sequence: TGTGCCACCAGTCCGGGACAGAAGTACACCGGGGAGCTGTTTTTT. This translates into CATSPGQKYTGELFF.

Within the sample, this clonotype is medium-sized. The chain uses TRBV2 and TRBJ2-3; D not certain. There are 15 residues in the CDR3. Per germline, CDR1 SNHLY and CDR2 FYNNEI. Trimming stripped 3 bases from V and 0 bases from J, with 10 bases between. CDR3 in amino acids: CASSEVTSSTDTQYF. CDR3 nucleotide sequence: TGTGCCAGCAGTGAGGTCACCTCTAGCACAGATACGCAGTATTTT.

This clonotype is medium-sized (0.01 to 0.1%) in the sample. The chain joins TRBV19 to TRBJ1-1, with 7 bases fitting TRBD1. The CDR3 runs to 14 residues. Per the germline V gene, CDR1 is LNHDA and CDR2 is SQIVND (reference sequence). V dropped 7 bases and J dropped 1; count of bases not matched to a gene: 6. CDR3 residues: CASIIQGSNTEAFF. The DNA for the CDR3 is TGTGCCAGTATCATACAGGGGTCGAACACTGAAGCTTTCTTT.

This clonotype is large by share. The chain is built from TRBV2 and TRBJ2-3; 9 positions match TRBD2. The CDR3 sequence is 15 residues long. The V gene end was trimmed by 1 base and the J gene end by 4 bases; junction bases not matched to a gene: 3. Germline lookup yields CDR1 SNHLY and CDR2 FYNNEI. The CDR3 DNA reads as TGTGCCAGCAGTGAAGTTAGCGGGGGCCCAGATACGCAGTATTTT. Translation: CASSEVSGGPDTQYF.

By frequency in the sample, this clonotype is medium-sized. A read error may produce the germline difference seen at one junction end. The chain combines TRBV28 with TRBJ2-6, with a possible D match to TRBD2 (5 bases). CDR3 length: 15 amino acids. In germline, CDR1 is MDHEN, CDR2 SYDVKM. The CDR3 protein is CAGSPLEDGANVLTF. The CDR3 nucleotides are TGTGCCGGCAGTCCATTGGAGGACGGGGCCAACGTCCTGACTTTC.

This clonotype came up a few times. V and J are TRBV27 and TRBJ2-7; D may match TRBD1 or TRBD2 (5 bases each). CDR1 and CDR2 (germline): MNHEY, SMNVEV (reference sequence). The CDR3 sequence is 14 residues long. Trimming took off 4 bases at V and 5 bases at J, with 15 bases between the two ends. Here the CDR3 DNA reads TGTGCCAGCAGTTCCGGGACGGCAGGCGACGAGCAGTACTTC. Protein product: CASSSGTAGDEQYF.

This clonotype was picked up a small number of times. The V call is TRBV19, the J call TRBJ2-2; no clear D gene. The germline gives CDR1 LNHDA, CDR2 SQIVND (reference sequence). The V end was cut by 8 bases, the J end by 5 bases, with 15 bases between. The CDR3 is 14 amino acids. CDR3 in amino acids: CASCYGSGTGELFF. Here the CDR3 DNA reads TGTGCCAGTTGCTACGGGTCCGGGACCGGGGAGCTGTTTTTT.

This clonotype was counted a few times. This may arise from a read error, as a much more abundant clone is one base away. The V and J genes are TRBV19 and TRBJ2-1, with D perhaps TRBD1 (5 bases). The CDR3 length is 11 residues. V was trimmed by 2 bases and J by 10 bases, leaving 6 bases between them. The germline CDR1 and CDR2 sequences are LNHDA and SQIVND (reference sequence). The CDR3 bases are TGTGCCAGTAGTATATCAGGGGAGCAGTTCTTC. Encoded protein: CASSISGEQFF.

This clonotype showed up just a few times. CDR3 amino acids: CASSTVMNTEAFF. The CDR3 nucleotides read TGTGCCAGTAGCACAGTGATGAACACTGAAGCTTTCTTT. The chain couples TRBV19 to TRBJ1-1, with D unresolved. V was shortened by 6 bases and J by 0 bases, with 8 bases between the two germline ends. Looked up from germline, CDR1 is LNHDA and CDR2 is SQIVND (reference sequence). The CDR3 is 13 amino acids. Drawing the rest from reference TRBV19 and TRBJ1-1, the complete variable domain is DGGITQSPKYLFRKEGQNVTLSCEQNLNHDAMYWYRQDPGQGLRLIYYSQIVNDFQKGDIAEGYSVSREKKESFPLTVTSAQKNPTAFYLCASSTVMNTEAFFGQGTRLTVV.

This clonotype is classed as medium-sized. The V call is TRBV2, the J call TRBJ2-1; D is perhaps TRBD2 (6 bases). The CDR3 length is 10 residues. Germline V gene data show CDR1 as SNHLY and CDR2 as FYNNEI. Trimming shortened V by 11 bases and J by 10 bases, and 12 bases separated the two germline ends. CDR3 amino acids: CAGGTSEQFF. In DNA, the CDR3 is TGTGCCGGGGGGACTTCAGAGCAGTTCTTC.

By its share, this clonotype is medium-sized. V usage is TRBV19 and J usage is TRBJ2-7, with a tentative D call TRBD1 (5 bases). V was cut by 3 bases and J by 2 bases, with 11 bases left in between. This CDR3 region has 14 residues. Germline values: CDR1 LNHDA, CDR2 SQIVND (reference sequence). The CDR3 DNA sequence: TGTGCCAGTAGTATGGGGCAGGGCCCCTACGAGCAGTACTTC. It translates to CASSMGQGPYEQYF.

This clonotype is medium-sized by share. CDR3 sequence: CASSSTIYEQFF. DNA for the CDR3: TGTGCCAGCAGTTCTACCATCTATGAGCAGTTCTTC. The gene calls are TRBV21-1 and TRBJ2-1. TRBV21-1 is marked as a pseudogene. The CDR3 length is 12 residues.

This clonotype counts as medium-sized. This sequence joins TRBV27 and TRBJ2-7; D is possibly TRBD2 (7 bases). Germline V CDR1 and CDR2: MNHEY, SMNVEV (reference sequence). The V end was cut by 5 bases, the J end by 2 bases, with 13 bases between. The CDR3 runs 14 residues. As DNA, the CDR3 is TGTGCCAGCAGTCCTCCGGGGGGCGCCTACGAGCAGTACTTC. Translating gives CASSPPGGAYEQYF.

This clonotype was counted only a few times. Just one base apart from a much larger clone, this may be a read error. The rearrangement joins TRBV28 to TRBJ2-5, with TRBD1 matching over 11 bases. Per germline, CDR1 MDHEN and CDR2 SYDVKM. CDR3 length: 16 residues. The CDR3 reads CTSSPFGQGAMETQYF. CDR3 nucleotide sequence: TGTACCAGCAGTCCATTCGGACAGGGGGCGATGGAGACCCAGTACTTC.

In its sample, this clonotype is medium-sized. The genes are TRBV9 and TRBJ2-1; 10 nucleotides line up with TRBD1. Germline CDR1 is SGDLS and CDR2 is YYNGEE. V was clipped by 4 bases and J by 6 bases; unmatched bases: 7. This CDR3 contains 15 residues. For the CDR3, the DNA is TGTGCCAGCAGCCTACTGGACAGGGGGTTCAATGAGCAGTTCTTC. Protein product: CASSLLDRGFNEQFF.

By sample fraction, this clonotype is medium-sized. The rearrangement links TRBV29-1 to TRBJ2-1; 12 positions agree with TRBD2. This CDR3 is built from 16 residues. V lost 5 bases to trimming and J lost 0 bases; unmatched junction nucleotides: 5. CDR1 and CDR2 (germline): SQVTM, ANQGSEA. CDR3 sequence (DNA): TGCAGCGTTAGGACTAGCGGGGCGACCTCCTACAATGAGCAGTTCTTC. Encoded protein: CSVRTSGATSYNEQFF.

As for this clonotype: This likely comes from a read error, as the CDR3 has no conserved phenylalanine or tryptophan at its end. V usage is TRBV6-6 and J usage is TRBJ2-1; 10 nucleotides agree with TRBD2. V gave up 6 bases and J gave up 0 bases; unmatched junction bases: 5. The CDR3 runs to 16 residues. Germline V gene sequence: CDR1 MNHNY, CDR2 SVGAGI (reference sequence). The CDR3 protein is CASRLAGEFSYNEQFL. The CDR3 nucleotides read TGTGCCAGCAGGCTAGCGGGGGAGTTCTCCTACAATGAGCAGTTCCTC.

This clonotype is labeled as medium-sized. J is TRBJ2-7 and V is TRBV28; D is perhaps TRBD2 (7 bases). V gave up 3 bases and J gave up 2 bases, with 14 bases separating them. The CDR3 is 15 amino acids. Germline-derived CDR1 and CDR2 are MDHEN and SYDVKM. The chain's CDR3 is CASSFGGGHPYEQYF. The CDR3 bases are TGTGCCAGCAGTTTTGGCGGGGGACACCCCTACGAGCAGTACTTC.

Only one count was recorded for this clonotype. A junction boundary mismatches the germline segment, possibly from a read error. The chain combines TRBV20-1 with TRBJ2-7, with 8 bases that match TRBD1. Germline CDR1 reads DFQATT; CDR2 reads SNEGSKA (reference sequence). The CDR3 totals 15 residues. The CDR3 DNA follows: TGCAGTGCTACCCCCGACAGGGGCTGTACCTATGAGCAGTACTTC. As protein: CSATPDRGCTYEQYF.

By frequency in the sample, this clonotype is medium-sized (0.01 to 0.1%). In DNA, the CDR3 is TGTGCCAGCAGCTTAGTAGGGACAGGGGATCAGCCCCAGCATTTT. This translates into CASSLVGTGDQPQHF. This chain connects TRBV7-9 to TRBJ1-5; 10 bases fit TRBD1. Germline CDR1 is SEHNR and CDR2 is FQNEAQ (reference sequence). J lost 5 bases, V lost 1 base, and 2 bases had no gene match. The CDR3 covers 15 residues.

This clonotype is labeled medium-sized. The DNA for the CDR3 is TGTGCCAGCAGCCCAATGGACAGGGGCTCCTACGAGCAGTACTTC. This codes for CASSPMDRGSYEQYF. The rearrangement links TRBV9 to TRBJ2-7, with 9 bases matching TRBD1. Germline CDR1 SGDLS, CDR2 YYNGEE. The ends lost 4 bases at V and 0 bases at J; junction bases unmatched: 5. This CDR3 contains 15 residues.

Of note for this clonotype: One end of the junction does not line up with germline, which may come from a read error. The CDR3 DNA reads TGTGCCACCAGTCCCGGGGGGCCCTCCTACGAGCAGCACTTC. As protein: CATSPGGPSYEQHF. The chain combines TRBV15 with TRBJ2-7; D is perhaps TRBD2 (7 bases). The CDR3 is 14 residues long. Germline V gene data show CDR1 as LNHNV and CDR2 as YYDKDF (reference sequence).

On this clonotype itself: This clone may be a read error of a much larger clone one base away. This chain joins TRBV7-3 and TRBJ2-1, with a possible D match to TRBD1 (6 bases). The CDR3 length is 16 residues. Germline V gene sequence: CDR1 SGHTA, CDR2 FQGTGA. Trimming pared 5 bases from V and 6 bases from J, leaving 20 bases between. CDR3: CASSPPDSFLSNEQFF. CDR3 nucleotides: TGTGCCAGCAGCCCACCGGACAGTTTTTTGAGCAATGAGCAGTTCTTC.

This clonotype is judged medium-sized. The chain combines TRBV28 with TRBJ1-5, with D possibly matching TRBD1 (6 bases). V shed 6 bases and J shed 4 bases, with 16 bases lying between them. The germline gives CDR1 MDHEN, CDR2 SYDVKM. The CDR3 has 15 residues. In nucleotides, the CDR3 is TGTGCCAGCAGCTCCAGGGGTCTAGGTAATCAGCCCCAGCATTTT. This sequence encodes CASSSRGLGNQPQHF.

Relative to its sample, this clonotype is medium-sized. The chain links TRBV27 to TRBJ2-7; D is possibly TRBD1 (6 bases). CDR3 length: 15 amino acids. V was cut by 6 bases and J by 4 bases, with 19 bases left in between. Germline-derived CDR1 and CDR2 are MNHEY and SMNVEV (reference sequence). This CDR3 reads CASSPILAGAYEQYF. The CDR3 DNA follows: TGTGCCAGCAGCCCTATATTAGCAGGGGCGTACGAGCAGTACTTC.

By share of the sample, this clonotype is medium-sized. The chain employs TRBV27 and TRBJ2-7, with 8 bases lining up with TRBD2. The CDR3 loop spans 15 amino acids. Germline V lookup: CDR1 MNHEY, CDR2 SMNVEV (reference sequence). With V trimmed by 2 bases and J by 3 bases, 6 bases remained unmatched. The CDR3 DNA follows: TGTGCCAGCAGTTTAGCCGGGGGGGCGGGCTACGAGCAGTACTTC. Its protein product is CASSLAGGAGYEQYF.

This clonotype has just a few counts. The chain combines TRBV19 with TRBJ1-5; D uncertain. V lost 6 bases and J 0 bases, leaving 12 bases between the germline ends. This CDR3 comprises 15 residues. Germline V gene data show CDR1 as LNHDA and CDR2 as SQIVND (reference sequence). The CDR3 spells CASSLLVDSNQPQHF. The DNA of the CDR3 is TGTGCCAGTAGCCTTCTGGTGGATAGCAATCAGCCCCAGCATTTT.

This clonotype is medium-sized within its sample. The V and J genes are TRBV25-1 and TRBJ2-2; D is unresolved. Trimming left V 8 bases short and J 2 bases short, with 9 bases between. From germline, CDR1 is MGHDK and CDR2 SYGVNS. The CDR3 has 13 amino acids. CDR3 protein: CASEDLNTGELFF. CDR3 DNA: TGTGCCAGCGAAGACCTAAACACCGGGGAGCTGTTTTTT. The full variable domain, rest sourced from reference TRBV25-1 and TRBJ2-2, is EADIYQTPRYLVIGTGKKITLECSQTMGHDKMYWYQQDPGMELHLIHYSYGVNSTEKGDLSSESTVSRIRTEHFPLTLESARPSHTSQYLCASEDLNTGELFFGEGSRLTVL.

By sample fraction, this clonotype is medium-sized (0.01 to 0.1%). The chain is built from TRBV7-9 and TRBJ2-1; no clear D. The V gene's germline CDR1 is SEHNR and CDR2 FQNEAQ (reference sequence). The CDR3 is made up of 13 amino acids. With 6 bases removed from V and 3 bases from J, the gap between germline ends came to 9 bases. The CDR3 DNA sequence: TGTGCCAGCAGTCCACCGCGCTACAATGAGCAGTTCTTC. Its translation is CASSPPRYNEQFF.